The sequence of this TCR beta chain was determined in a study of blood T cell repertoires in COVID-19. Overall study context: PBMCs, B-cell-depleted T cells, or T cells provided the cDNA or gDNA that made up the material.

A Seattle source enrolled patients during active infection and followed them longitudinally. Repertoires were generated with immunoSEQ multiplex PCR, while TCRdb's copy carries only in-frame clones and drops some. The repertoire has about 200,000 clones, around 85% of them found once; the top ten carry 15% to 20%. Germline V gene data show CDR1 as SGHRS and CDR2 as YFSETQ. The CDR3 covers 16 residues. Trimming left V 4 bases short and J 2 bases short, with 18 bases between. The sequencing sample was made of peripheral blood. This chain uses TRBV5-1 with TRBJ1-2, with D possibly being TRBD1 (5 bases). This clonotype was obtained from a person between 65 and 79 years old with COVID-19, enrolled during active disease. CDR3: CASSPGGPGVNYGYTF. The CDR3 DNA reads as TGCGCCAGCAGCCCCGGGGGTCCCGGGGTAAACTATGGCTACACCTTC.